These 10 T cell receptor beta chains originate from one sample sequenced in a study of Ad26.COV2.S vaccination and SARS-CoV-2 variants (dated by TCRdb to about 2021). Receptor amplification or capture employed the immunoSEQ multiplex PCR assay. Held by TCRdb, this immuneACCESS table contains in-frame sequences only and omits some clones. Under half of the omission traces to an unresolved V gene where checked; the cause of the rest is unknown. This sample comprises roughly 400,000 clones, roughly 90% of them detected only once. The top ten constitute 1.5% to 2% of the sample. This sample's treatment or condition label indicates: roughly 19 received Ad26.COV2.S at low or high dose, single or two shots; roughly five received placebo; per-sample allocation not given. Repertoires of vaccine and placebo recipients were sequenced from samples collected on day 63 after the first injection. This specimen was peripheral blood, taken in a trial of Ad26.COV2.S vaccine versus placebo. These receptors were obtained from a person between 18 and 65 years old who received the Ad26.COV2.S COVID-19 vaccine or a placebo.

The chain employs TRBV27 and TRBJ2-3; D is undetermined. CDR1 is MNHEY, CDR2 SMNVEV, per germline (reference sequence). CDR3 size: 17 residues. V was clipped by 3 bases and J by 0 bases, with 16 bases between them. The CDR3 loop is CASSFSPRVTSTDTQYF. CDR3 sequence (DNA): TGTGCCAGCAGTTTCTCTCCCCGGGTCACTAGCACAGATACGCAGTATTTT.

The chain employs TRBV7-9 and TRBJ2-1; D remains ambiguous. The V end was cut by 0 bases, the J end by 8 bases, with 11 bases between. The length of the CDR3 is 14 residues. CDR1 is SEHNR and CDR2 is FQNEAQ in the germline V gene (reference sequence). CDR3 nucleotides: TGTGCCAGCAGCTTAGCCGGGTTCCGGGATGAGCAGTTCTTC. It translates to CASSLAGFRDEQFF. The whole variable domain, remainder taken from reference TRBV7-9 and TRBJ2-1, is DTGVSQNPRHKITKRGQNVTFRCDPISEHNRLYWYRQTLGQGPEFLTYFQNEAQLEKSRLLSDRFSAERPKGSFSTLEIQRTEQGDSAMYLCASSLAGFRDEQFFGPGTRLTVL.

The chain couples TRBV28 to TRBJ1-6; weak D call: TRBD1 (6 bases). Germline V CDR1 and CDR2: MDHEN, SYDVKM. The CDR3 extends over 14 amino acids. With 8 bases removed from V and 4 bases from J, the gap between germline ends came to 12 bases. The CDR3 reads CASLLGQYNSPLHF. The CDR3 DNA reads TGTGCCAGCCTTCTCGGACAGTATAATTCACCCCTCCACTTT.

The V and J genes are TRBV7-9 and TRBJ2-5; 9 bases map to TRBD1. The CDR3 is made up of 15 amino acids. Germline V gives CDR1 SEHNR, CDR2 FQNEAQ (reference sequence). The V gene end was trimmed by 4 bases and the J gene end by 1 base; junction bases not matched to a gene: 4. Here the CDR3 DNA reads TGTGCCAGCAGCTCCGGGACAGGGACCCAAGAGACCCAGTACTTC. Its translation: CASSSGTGTQETQYF.

This chain's CDR3 is CASSVPGAYTGELFF. CDR3 nucleotide sequence: TGTGCCAGCAGTGTACCCGGGGCCTACACCGGGGAGCTGTTTTTT. J is TRBJ2-2 and V is TRBV27; D might be TRBD1 or TRBD2, each matching 5 bases. Trimming removed 5 bases at V and 3 bases at J, with 13 bases between. CDR1 is MNHEY, CDR2 SMNVEV, per germline (reference sequence). CDR3 length: 15 residues.

The chain recombines TRBV19 with TRBJ2-7; D may be TRBD1 or TRBD2 (5 bases each). Deletions cut 8 bases from V and 2 bases from J, with 16 bases between. Germline CDR1 and CDR2: LNHDA and SQIVND (reference sequence). CDR3 size: 14 residues. This CDR3 reads CASGLGTGTYEQYF. DNA of the CDR3: TGTGCCAGTGGCCTCGGGACGGGCACCTACGAGCAGTACTTC.

Comment on this clone: This same CDR3 is encoded by further DNA sequences in the sample. The chain recombines TRBV18 with TRBJ2-7; D not certain. CDR1 and CDR2 from the germline V gene are KGHSH and LQKENI. Deletions cut 0 bases from V and 2 bases from J, with 8 bases between. This CDR3 is 14 amino acids long. The CDR3 loop is CASSPPGQTYEQYF. The CDR3 region has the DNA TGTGCCAGCTCACCACCAGGGCAGACCTACGAGCAGTACTTC.

The chain joins TRBV4-3 to TRBJ2-3; the D gene is possibly TRBD2 (6 bases). This CDR3 is built from 16 residues. Germline CDR1 and CDR2: LGHNA and YSLEER. Trimming left V 0 bases short and J 5 bases short, with 15 bases between. CDR3 sequence: CASSQDFDSGVDTQYF. The CDR3 DNA follows: TGCGCCAGCAGCCAAGATTTCGATTCGGGGGTAGATACGCAGTATTTT.

CDR3 coding DNA: TGTGCCAGCAGTTACAGGGATAAGAGCTCCTACGAGCAGTACTTC. Translated: CASSYRDKSSYEQYF. This chain links TRBV6-5 with TRBJ2-7; unclear D gene. Germline assignment: CDR1 MNHEY and CDR2 SVGAGI. V was clipped by 2 bases and J by 0 bases, with 11 bases between them. The CDR3 contains 15 residues.

The CDR3 region has the DNA TGCGCCAGCAGCACAGGGACAGGGATCAGTGAAAAACTGTTTTTT. It translates to CASSTGTGISEKLFF. The V and J genes are TRBV5-1 and TRBJ1-4, with 9 bases aligning to TRBD1. The CDR3 spans 15 residues. From germline, CDR1 is SGHRS and CDR2 YFSETQ. The V segment lost 4 bases and the J segment 7 bases; nucleotides outside the gene matches: 8.